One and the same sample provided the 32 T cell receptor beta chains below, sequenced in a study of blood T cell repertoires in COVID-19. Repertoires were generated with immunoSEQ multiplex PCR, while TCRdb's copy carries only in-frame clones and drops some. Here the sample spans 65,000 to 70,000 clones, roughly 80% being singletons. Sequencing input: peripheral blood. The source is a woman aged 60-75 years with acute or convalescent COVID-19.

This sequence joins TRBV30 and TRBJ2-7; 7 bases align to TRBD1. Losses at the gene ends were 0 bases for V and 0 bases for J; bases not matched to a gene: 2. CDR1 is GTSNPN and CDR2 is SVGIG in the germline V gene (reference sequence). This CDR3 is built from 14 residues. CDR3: CAWSVGGSSYEQYF. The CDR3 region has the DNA TGTGCCTGGAGTGTAGGGGGCAGCTCCTACGAGCAGTACTTC.

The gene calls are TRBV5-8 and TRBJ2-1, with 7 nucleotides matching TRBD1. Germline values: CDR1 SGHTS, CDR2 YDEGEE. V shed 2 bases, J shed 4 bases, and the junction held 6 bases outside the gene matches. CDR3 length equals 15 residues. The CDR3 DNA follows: TGTGCCAGCAGCTTAGGGACAGCCTTTTACAATGAGCAGTTCTTC. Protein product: CASSLGTAFYNEQFF.

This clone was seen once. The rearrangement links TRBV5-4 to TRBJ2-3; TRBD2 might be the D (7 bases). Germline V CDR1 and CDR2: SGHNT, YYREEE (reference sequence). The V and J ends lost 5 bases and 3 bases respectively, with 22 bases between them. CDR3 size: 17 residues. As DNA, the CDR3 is TGTGCCAGCAGTCCGGGGGGCGGGGGAGCTCAGACAGATACGCAGTATTTT. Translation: CASSPGGGGAQTDTQYF.

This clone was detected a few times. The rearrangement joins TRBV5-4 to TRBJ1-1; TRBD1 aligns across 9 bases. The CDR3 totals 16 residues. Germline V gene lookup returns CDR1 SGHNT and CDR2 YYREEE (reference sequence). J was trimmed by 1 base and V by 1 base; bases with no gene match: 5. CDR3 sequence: CASSLNTGGRNTEAFF. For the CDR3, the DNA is TGTGCCAGCAGCTTGAATACAGGGGGCCGGAACACTGAAGCTTTCTTT.

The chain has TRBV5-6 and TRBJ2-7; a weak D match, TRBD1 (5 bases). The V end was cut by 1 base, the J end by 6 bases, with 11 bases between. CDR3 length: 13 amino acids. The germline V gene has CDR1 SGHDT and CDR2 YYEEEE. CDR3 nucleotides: TGTGCCAGCAGCTTGTACCAGGGAACCGAGCAGTACTTC. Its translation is CASSLYQGTEQYF.

Here the CDR3 reads CASSLGGGPNQPQHF. DNA for the CDR3: TGCGCCAGCAGCTTGGGGGGAGGGCCCAATCAGCCCCAGCATTTT. The J gene is TRBJ1-5, the V gene TRBV5-1; D is uncertain. The ends were cut back, 0 bases at V and 3 bases at J, with 10 bases in the middle. The CDR3 extends over 15 amino acids. Germline lookup yields CDR1 SGHRS and CDR2 YFSETQ.

The CDR3 reads CASSQEPGQPQHF. CDR3 DNA sequence: TGCGCCAGCAGCCAAGAGCCGGGACAGCCCCAGCATTTT. V gene TRBV5-1 combines with J gene TRBJ1-5, with D uncertain. The germline V gene encodes CDR1 SGHRS and CDR2 YFSETQ. The CDR3 extends over 13 amino acids. Trimming left V 4 bases short and J 7 bases short, with 12 bases between.

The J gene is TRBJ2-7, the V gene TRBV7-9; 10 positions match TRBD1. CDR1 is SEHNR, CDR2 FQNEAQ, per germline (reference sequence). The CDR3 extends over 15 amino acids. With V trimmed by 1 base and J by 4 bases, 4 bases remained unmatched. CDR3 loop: CASSLVRTGGYEQYF. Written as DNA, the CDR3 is TGTGCCAGCAGCTTAGTCCGGACAGGGGGTTACGAGCAGTACTTC.

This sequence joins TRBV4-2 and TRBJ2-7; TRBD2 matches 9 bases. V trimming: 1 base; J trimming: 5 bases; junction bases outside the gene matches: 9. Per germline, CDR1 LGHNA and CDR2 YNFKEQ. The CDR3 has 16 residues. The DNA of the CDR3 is TGTGCCAGCAGCCAAGGGGGGTTTAGCGGGGGTAACGAGCAGTACTTC. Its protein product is CASSQGGFSGGNEQYF.

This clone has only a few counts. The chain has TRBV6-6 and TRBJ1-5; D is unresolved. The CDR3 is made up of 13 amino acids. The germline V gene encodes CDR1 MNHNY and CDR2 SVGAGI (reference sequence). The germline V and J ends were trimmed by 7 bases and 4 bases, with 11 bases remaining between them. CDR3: CASTGDPNQPQHF. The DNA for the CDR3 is TGTGCCAGCACCGGAGACCCAAATCAGCCCCAGCATTTT.

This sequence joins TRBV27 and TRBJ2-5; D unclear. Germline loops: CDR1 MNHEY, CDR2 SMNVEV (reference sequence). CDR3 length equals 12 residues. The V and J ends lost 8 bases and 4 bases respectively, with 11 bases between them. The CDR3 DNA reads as TGTGCCAGCGGCTCACGAAGAGAGACCCAGTACTTC. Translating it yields CASGSRRETQYF.

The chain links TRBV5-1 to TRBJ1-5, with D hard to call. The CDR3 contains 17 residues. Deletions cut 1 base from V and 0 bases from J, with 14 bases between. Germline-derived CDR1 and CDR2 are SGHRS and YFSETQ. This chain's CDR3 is CASSLPHRTYSNQPQHF. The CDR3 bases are TGCGCCAGCAGCTTGCCACACAGAACCTATAGCAATCAGCCCCAGCATTTT.

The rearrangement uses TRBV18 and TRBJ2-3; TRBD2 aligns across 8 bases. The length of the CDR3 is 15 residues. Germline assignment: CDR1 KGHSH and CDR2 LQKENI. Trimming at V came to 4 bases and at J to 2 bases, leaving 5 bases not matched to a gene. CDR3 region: CASSRVGGATDTQYF. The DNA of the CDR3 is TGTGCCAGCTCACGTGTCGGGGGGGCCACAGATACGCAGTATTTT.

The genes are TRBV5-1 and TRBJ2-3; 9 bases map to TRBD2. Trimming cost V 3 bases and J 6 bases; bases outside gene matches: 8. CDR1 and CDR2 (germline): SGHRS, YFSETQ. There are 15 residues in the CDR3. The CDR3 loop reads CASSSGGGGADTQYF. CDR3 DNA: TGCGCCAGCAGCTCGGGCGGCGGGGGGGCGGATACGCAGTATTTT.

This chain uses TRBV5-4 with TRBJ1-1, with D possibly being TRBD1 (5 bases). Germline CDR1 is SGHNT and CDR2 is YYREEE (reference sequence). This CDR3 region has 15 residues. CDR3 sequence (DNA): TGTGTAACGGGGGGAGGCGGACACATGAACACTGAAGCTTTCTTT. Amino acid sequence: CVTGGGGHMNTEAFF. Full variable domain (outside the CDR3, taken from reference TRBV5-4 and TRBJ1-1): ETGVTQSPTHLIKTRGQQVTLRCSSQSGHNTVSWYQQALGQGPQFIFQYYREEENGRGNFPPRFSGLQFPNYSSELNVNALELDDSALYLCVTGGGGHMNTEAFFGQGTRLTVV.

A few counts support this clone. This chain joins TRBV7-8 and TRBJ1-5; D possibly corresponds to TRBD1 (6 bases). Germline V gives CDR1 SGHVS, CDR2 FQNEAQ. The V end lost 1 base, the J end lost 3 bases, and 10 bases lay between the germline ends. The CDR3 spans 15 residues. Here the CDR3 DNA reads TGTGCCAGCAGCTTAGACGGGGGGCCCAATCAGCCCCAGCATTTT. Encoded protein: CASSLDGGPNQPQHF.

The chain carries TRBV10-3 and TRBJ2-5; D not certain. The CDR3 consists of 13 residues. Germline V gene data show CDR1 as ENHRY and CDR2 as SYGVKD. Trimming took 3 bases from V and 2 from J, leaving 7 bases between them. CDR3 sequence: CAISDATQETQYF. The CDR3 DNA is TGTGCCATCAGTGACGCCACTCAAGAGACCCAGTACTTC.

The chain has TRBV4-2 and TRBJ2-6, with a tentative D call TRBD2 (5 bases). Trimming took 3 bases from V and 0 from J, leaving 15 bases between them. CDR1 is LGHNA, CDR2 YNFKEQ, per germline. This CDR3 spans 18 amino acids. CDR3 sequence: CASSQAGRSGSGANVLTF. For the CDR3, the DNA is TGTGCCAGCAGCCAGGCGGGTAGGTCAGGCTCTGGGGCCAACGTCCTGACTTTC.

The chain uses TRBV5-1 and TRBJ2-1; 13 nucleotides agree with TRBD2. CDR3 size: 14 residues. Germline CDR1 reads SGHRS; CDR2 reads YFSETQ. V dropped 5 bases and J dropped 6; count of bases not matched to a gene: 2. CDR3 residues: CASRRTSGGNEQFF. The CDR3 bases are TGCGCCAGCAGGAGGACTAGCGGGGGCAATGAGCAGTTCTTC.

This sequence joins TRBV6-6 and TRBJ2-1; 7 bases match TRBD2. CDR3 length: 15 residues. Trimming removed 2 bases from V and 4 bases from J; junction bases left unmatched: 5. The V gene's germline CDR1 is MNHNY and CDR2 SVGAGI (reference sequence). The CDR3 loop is CASSYAGDSYNEQFF. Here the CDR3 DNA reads TGTGCCAGCAGTTACGCGGGGGATTCTTACAATGAGCAGTTCTTC.

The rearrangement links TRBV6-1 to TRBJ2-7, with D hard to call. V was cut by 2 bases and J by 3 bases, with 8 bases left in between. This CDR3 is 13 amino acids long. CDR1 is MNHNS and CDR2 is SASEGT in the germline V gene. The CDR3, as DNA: TGTGCCAGCAGTGAAACTGGTAACTACGAGCAGTACTTC. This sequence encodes CASSETGNYEQYF.

CDR3 in amino acids: CATTGQGRNEQFF. Here the CDR3 DNA reads TGTGCCACCACGGGACAGGGGAGGAATGAGCAGTTCTTC. The chain uses TRBV19 and TRBJ2-1; 10 nucleotides align to TRBD1. V shed 10 bases and J 7 bases; nucleotides not matched to a gene: 7. CDR3 size: 13 residues. In germline, CDR1 is LNHDA, CDR2 SQIVND (reference sequence).

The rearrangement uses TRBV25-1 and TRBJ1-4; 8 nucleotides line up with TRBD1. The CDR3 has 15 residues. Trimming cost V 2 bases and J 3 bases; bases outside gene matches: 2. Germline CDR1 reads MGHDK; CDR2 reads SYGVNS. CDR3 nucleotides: TGTGCCAGCAGTGAAACAGGGGGACCTAATGAAAAACTGTTTTTT. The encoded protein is CASSETGGPNEKLFF. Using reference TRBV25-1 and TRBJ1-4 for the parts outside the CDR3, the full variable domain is EADIYQTPRYLVIGTGKKITLECSQTMGHDKMYWYQQDPGMELHLIHYSYGVNSTEKGDLSSESTVSRIRTEHFPLTLESARPSHTSQYLCASSETGGPNEKLFFGSGTQLSVL.

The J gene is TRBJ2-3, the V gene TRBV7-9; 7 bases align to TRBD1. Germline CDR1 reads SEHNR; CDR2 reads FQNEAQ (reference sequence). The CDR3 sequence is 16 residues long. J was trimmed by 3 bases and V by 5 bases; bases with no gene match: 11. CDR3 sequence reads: CASSVSGTVRTDTQYF. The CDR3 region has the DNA TGTGCCAGCAGCGTGTCCGGGACAGTGAGGACAGATACGCAGTATTTT.

CDR3 bases: TGTGCCATCACTCAACCGGAACAGGGGGGGACTGAAGCTTTCTTT. Its protein product is CAITQPEQGGTEAFF. J is TRBJ1-1 and V is TRBV10-3, with 8 positions matching TRBD1. Germline CDR1 ENHRY, CDR2 SYGVKD. After removal of 7 bases from V and 5 bases from J, the junction contained 12 bases not matched to a gene. The CDR3 contains 15 residues.

The chain's CDR3 is CATSDSSRSPEAFF. The CDR3, as DNA: TGTGCCACCAGTGATTCCTCAAGGAGCCCTGAAGCTTTCTTT. The chain has TRBV24-1 and TRBJ1-1; D ambiguous. The V end was cut by 2 bases, the J end by 6 bases, with 12 bases between. Germline values: CDR1 KGHDR, CDR2 SFDVKD. The CDR3 consists of 14 residues.

The chain's CDR3 is CASRHPSDTEAFF. CDR3 coding DNA: TGTGCCAGCAGACATCCTTCCGACACTGAAGCTTTCTTT. The chain uses TRBV27 and TRBJ1-1; no firm D call. The CDR3 has 13 residues. CDR1 and CDR2 from the germline V gene are MNHEY and SMNVEV (reference sequence). The V end lost 6 bases, the J end lost 3 bases, and 11 bases lay between the germline ends.

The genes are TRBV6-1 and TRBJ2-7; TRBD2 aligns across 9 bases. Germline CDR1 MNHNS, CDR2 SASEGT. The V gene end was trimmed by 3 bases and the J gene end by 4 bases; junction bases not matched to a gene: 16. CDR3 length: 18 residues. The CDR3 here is CASSDTSLGLAGSYEQYF. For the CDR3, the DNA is TGTGCCAGCAGTGATACATCGCTGGGTCTAGCGGGGAGTTACGAGCAGTACTTC.

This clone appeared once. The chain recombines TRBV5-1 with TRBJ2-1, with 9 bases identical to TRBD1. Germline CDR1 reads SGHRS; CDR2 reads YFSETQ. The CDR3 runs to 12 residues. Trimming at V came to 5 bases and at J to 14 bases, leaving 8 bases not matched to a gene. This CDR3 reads CASRTGTGHEFF. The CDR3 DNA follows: TGCGCCAGCAGGACCGGGACAGGGCACGAGTTCTTC.

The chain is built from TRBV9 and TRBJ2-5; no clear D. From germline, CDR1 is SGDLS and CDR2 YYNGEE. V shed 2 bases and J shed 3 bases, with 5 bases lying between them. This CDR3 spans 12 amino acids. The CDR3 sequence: CASSVTEETQYF. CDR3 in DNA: TGTGCCAGCAGCGTCACAGAAGAGACCCAGTACTTC. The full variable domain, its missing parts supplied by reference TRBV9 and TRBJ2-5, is DSGVTQTPKHLITATGQRVTLRCSPRSGDLSVYWYQQSLDQGLQFLIQYYNGEERAKGNILERFSAQQFPDLHSELNLSSLELGDSALYFCASSVTEETQYFGPGTRLLVL.

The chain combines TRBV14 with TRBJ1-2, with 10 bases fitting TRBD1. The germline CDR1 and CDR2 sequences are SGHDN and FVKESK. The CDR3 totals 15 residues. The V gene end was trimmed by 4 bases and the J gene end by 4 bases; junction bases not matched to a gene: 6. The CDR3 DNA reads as TGTGCCAGCAGCCTACCGGGACAGGGGCTCTATGGCTACACCTTC. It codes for CASSLPGQGLYGYTF.

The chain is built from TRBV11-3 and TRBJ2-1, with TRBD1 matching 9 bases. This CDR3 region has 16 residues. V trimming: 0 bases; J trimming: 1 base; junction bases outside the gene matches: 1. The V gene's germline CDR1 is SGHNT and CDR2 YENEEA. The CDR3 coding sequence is TGTGCCAGCAGCTTAGACGGACAGGGGTCCTACAATGAGCAGTTCTTC. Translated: CASSLDGQGSYNEQFF. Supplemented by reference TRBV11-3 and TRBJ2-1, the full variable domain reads EAGVVQSPRYKIIEKKQPVAFWCNPISGHNTLYWYLQNLGQGPELLIRYENEEAVDDSQLPKDRFSAERLKGVDSTLKIQPAELGDSAVYLCASSLDGQGSYNEQFFGPGTRLTVL.